A selection of T cell receptor beta chains follows, all from one sample in a study of technical replicates of blood from several donors. The data were produced by immunoSEQ multiplex PCR, yet TCRdb's version contains in-frame clones alone and is incomplete. The data hold tens of thousands of clones, with just under 95% observed a single time. Material for sequencing was T cells isolated from PBMCs. These receptors were collected from a human donor in good health. CDR3s include the opening cysteine and the closing phenylalanine or tryptophan. The order of the fields is J gene, D gene, clone size, V gene, CDR3 DNA, CDR3 protein. D genes are given only for firm matches. For some rows the clone size is stated as once, few or many, or as a class when expanded; others skip it.

J: TRBJ2-5; D: .; size: .; V: TRBV10-3; DNA: TGTGCCATCAGTGAAGGCCGGGAGAGGGAGACCCAGTACTTC; CDR3: CAISEGRERETQYF
J: TRBJ1-1; D: .; size: .; V: TRBV28; DNA: TGTGCCAGCAGTTTCTCCGGTACTGAAGCTTTCTTT; CDR3: CASSFSGTEAFF
J: TRBJ2-3; D: .; size: .; V: TRBV28; DNA: TGTGCCAGTACCACAGGGACAGATACGCAGTATTTT; CDR3: CASTTGTDTQYF
J: TRBJ1-2; D: .; size: .; V: TRBV9; DNA: TGTGCCAGCAGTCCGGGAAATAGCAACTATGGCTACACCTTC; CDR3: CASSPGNSNYGYTF
J: TRBJ2-1; D: .; size: few; V: TRBV10-3; DNA: TGTGCCATCAGTGAGATGGGGGGCTCCTACAATGAGCAGTTCTTC; CDR3: CAISEMGGSYNEQFF
J: TRBJ2-1; D: TRBD2; size: .; V: TRBV29-1; DNA: TGCAGCGTTGCCGGGACTAGCGGGAGCTCCTACAATGAGCAGTTCTTC; CDR3: CSVAGTSGSSYNEQFF
J: TRBJ2-3; D: .; size: .; V: TRBV29-1; DNA: TGCAGCGTTGAAGTCAGCGGCACAGATACGCAGTATTTT; CDR3: CSVEVSGTDTQYF
J: TRBJ2-7; D: .; size: .; V: TRBV18; DNA: TGTGCCAGCTCACCCATGGCAGCTAGTTCCTACGAGCAGTACTTC; CDR3: CASSPMAASSYEQYF
J: TRBJ2-1; D: .; size: .; V: TRBV27; DNA: TGTGCCAGCAGTTTCTCTAGAAGCGAGCAGTTCTTC; CDR3: CASSFSRSEQFF
J: TRBJ2-3; D: TRBD2; size: .; V: TRBV11-2; DNA: TGTGCCAGCAGCTTAGGCCAATTGGCGGGACTAAACACAGATACGCAGTATTTT; CDR3: CASSLGQLAGLNTDTQYF
J: TRBJ2-7; D: .; size: .; V: TRBV9; DNA: TGTGCCAGCAGCGTACAACACAGCTCCTACGAGCAGTACTTC; CDR3: CASSVQHSSYEQYF
J: TRBJ1-5; D: TRBD1; size: .; V: TRBV28; DNA: TGTGCCAGCAGTCCTATAGTCTGGACAGGGTTTGATCAGCCCCAGCATTTT; CDR3: CASSPIVWTGFDQPQHF
J: TRBJ2-1; D: TRBD1; size: .; V: TRBV5-4; DNA: TGTGCCAGCAGCTTACAGGGGTTTCGTGAGCAGTTCTTC; CDR3: CASSLQGFREQFF
J: TRBJ2-5; D: .; size: .; V: TRBV5-6; DNA: TGTGCCAGCCGGAAGGGGAAGGGGTACCAAGAGACCCAGTACTTC; CDR3: CASRKGKGYQETQYF
J: TRBJ1-4; D: TRBD1; size: few; V: TRBV7-9; DNA: TGTGCCAGCAGGCCCGTCACAGGGGTTCGTGAAAAACTGTTTTTT; CDR3: CASRPVTGVREKLFF
J: TRBJ1-2; D: .; size: .; V: TRBV2; DNA: TGTGCCAGCAGTGGACAGTATGGCTACACCTTC; CDR3: CASSGQYGYTF
J: TRBJ1-5; D: .; size: .; V: TRBV6-1; DNA: TGTGCCAGCAGTGGAAGCCCAAATCAGCCCCAGCATTTT; CDR3: CASSGSPNQPQHF
J: TRBJ1-1; D: .; size: once; V: TRBV5-4; DNA: TGTGCCAGCAGCTTGGCCAGGGGATTCAACACTGAAGCTTTCTTT; CDR3: CASSLARGFNTEAFF
J: TRBJ1-1; D: .; size: .; V: TRBV18; DNA: TGTGCCAGCTCACCACCCAAGGGGCTTGACACTGAAGCTTTCTTT; CDR3: CASSPPKGLDTEAFF
J: TRBJ1-4; D: TRBD1; size: few; V: TRBV6-5; DNA: TGTGCCAGCGGAAGACAGGGTGCAACTAATGAAAAACTGTTTTTT; CDR3: CASGRQGATNEKLFF
J: TRBJ1-1; D: .; size: .; V: TRBV27; DNA: TGTGCCAGCACCGGGGGTTTTGAAGCTTTCTTT; CDR3: CASTGGFEAFF
J: TRBJ2-5; D: .; size: .; V: TRBV18; DNA: TGTGCCAGCTCACCGATGGGCGAGACCCAGTACTTC; CDR3: CASSPMGETQYF
J: TRBJ1-1; D: .; size: .; V: TRBV16; DNA: TGTGCCAGCAGCCAATATGCGGGACGAAACACTGAAGCTTTCTTT; CDR3: CASSQYAGRNTEAFF
J: TRBJ2-2; D: .; size: .; V: TRBV28; DNA: TGTGCCAGCAGTTTAGGCCTCGGGGCCGGGGAGCTGTTTTTT; CDR3: CASSLGLGAGELFF
J: TRBJ1-2; D: .; size: .; V: TRBV4-1; DNA: TGCGCCAGCACCGAGCGGGGAAAAGGCTACACCTTC; CDR3: CASTERGKGYTF
J: TRBJ1-2; D: .; size: .; V: TRBV7-9; DNA: TGTGCCAGCAGGGGACTTTATGGCTACACCTTC; CDR3: CASRGLYGYTF
J: TRBJ1-1; D: .; size: .; V: TRBV5-5; DNA: TGTGCCAGCAGCGGACAGCACACTGAAGCTTTCTTT; CDR3: CASSGQHTEAFF
J: TRBJ1-2; D: .; size: .; V: TRBV28; DNA: TGTGCCAGCAGGTCAGGGAAGACTGGCTACACCTTC; CDR3: CASRSGKTGYTF
J: TRBJ2-3; D: .; size: .; V: TRBV9; DNA: TGTGCCAGCAGCGTAGGGGCTTCAAATACGCAGTATTTT; CDR3: CASSVGASNTQYF
J: TRBJ2-7; D: .; size: .; V: TRBV9; DNA: TGTGCCAGCAGCGTAGAGGGCGGGACCGCTCTCTTC; CDR3: CASSVEGGTALF
J: TRBJ1-2; D: .; size: .; V: TRBV30; DNA: TGTGCCTGGAGCCCATTTACAGGGAACTATGGCTACACCTTC; CDR3: CAWSPFTGNYGYTF
J: TRBJ2-1; D: TRBD2; size: .; V: TRBV7-9; DNA: TGTGCCAGCAGTTCCAATCCAATCAAGTTGGGGGGGAATAATGAGCAGTTCTTC; CDR3: CASSSNPIKLGGNNEQFF
J: TRBJ2-1; D: .; size: once; V: TRBV9; DNA: TGTGCCAGCAGCTTTGAGAGGGAGAATGAGCAGTTCTTC; CDR3: CASSFERENEQFF
J: TRBJ2-7; D: .; size: .; V: TRBV29-1; DNA: TGCAGCGTTGAAATCGGCTCCTACGAGCAGTACTTC; CDR3: CSVEIGSYEQYF
J: TRBJ2-3; D: .; size: .; V: TRBV7-9; DNA: TGTGCCAGCAGCTTAGAGCCCCGGTATAGCGTAAGCACAGATACGCAGTATTTT; CDR3: CASSLEPRYSVSTDTQYF
J: TRBJ1-2; D: TRBD1; size: .; V: TRBV5-4; DNA: TGTGCCAGCAGAAACAGGGGGCTGGGCTACACCTTC; CDR3: CASRNRGLGYTF
J: TRBJ1-1; D: .; size: .; V: TRBV19; DNA: TGTGCCAGTAGTACCTTGGACAGCCGGGACACTGAAGCTTTCTTT; CDR3: CASSTLDSRDTEAFF
J: TRBJ2-7; D: TRBD1; size: .; V: TRBV5-1; DNA: TGCGCCAGCAGATGGACAGGGGGCTCCTACGAGCAGTACTTC; CDR3: CASRWTGGSYEQYF